The T cell receptor beta chain under discussion was sequenced for a study of graft-versus-host responses after intestinal transplantation. Study in general: The recipients all started with anti-thymocyte globulin induction and then took tacrolimus and steroids for 3 to 4 years. General observations from the study: GvH clonotypes were identified within recipient marrow, with a subset emerging first in ileum or blood. Patients with graft-donor T cell macrochimerism had high graft-versus-host to host-versus-graft clonal ratios in allografts.

Assay used: immunoSEQ multiplex PCR; TCRdb lists only in-frame clones, some missing. Among 20,000 or so clones listed, 70% to 90% were seen once. Between the trimmed V and J ends, which lost 0 bases and 4 bases, there was a span of 8 bases. The CDR3 runs 14 residues. In germline, CDR1 is SGHRS, CDR2 YFSETQ. Concerning this clone: Its antigen is as yet unknown. In the same sample, other DNA sequences code for this CDR3.

The V and J genes are TRBV5-1 and TRBJ1-5; weak D call: TRBD1 (6 bases). The origin of this receptor is a human patient who received an intestinal transplant, so some T cells may come from the graft donor. Sequenced here: PBMCs, sampled 450 to 490 days after intestinal transplant. The chain's CDR3 is CASSLGGQNQPQHF. Written as DNA, the CDR3 is TGCGCCAGCAGCTTGGGAGGACAGAATCAGCCCCAGCATTTT. The full variable domain, in which reference TRBV5-1 and TRBJ1-5 provide the parts outside the CDR3, is KAGVTQTPRYLIKTRGQQVTLSCSPISGHRSVSWYQQTPGQGLQFLFEYFSETQRNKGNFPGRFSGRQFSNSRSEMNVSTLELGDSALYLCASSLGGQNQPQHFGDGTRLSIL.